These T cell receptor beta chains were read from a single sample in a study of resident and recirculating memory T cells in vitiligo. Assay: immunoSEQ multiplex PCR; the TCRdb copy retains only in-frame clones and omits some. Of 65,000 to 80,000 clones listed, 90% to 95% are singletons. Sample: blood. These receptors were obtained from a male donor with vitiligo. The CDR3 runs from the conserved cysteine through the conserved F or W. The D gene is left open where the match is weak. Clone size is given for some rows only: seen once, a few or many times, or a class if the clone is expanded.

len	v_gene	j_gene	abundance	d_gene	CDR3nt	CDR3aa
13	TRBV2	TRBJ1-3	.	.	TGTGCCAGCAGTTTCAACAGGGTTGACACCATATATTTT	CASSFNRVDTIYF
15	TRBV10-1	TRBJ2-7	.	TRBD2	TGCGCCAGCAGTTTTGAGGGACTAGCGGGGCGGGAGCAGTACTTC	CASSFEGLAGREQYF
16	TRBV30	TRBJ1-1	.	.	TGTGCCTGGAGCTCTTCACTCGGTCGGGGGGGGACTGAAGCTTTCTTT	CAWSSSLGRGGTEAFF
16	TRBV5-8	TRBJ2-1	once	TRBD2	TGTGCCAGCAGCTCTAGACGACTAGCCCAGCGGAATGAGCAGTTCTTC	CASSSRRLAQRNEQFF
13	TRBV28	TRBJ1-1	.	.	TGTGCCAGCCACAGGGTACGGGGCACTGAAGCTTTCTTT	CASHRVRGTEAFF
14	TRBV6-5	TRBJ1-2	.	TRBD1	TGTGCCAGCAGAAGGACAGGGGGCACTGGGGGCTACACCTTC	CASRRTGGTGGYTF
13	TRBV11-2	TRBJ2-2	.	.	TGTGCCAGCAGCTTAGATCGGGGGACGGAGCTGTTTTTT	CASSLDRGTELFF
20	TRBV21-1	TRBJ2-1	.	.	TGTGCCAGCAGCAAAATTACCTCAGTTCTGGCCTTCGGAGGATACAATGAGCAGTTCTTC	CASSKITSVLAFGGYNEQFF
16	TRBV28	TRBJ1-1	.	.	TGTGCCAGCAGTTTAGGGGGGGCGGAATTATACGCTGAAGCTTTCTTT	CASSLGGAELYAEAFF
18	TRBV5-6	TRBJ2-3	once	TRBD1	TGTGCCAGCAGACAGGGACAGGGGAATAACCCCGGCGGTTATACGCAGTATTTT	CASRQGQGNNPGGYTQYF
11	TRBV20-1	TRBJ1-2	.	.	TGCAGTGCTAGTCGCCGAGTAGGCTACACCTTC	CSASRRVGYTF
15	TRBV10-1	TRBJ2-3	.	.	TGCGCCAGCAGTGAGTCTAGAGCTAACACAGATACGCAGTATTTT	CASSESRANTDTQYF
13	TRBV27	TRBJ1-5	.	.	TGTGCCAGCAGTCCCCCGGGATCGAAGCCCCAGCATTTT	CASSPPGSKPQHF
15	TRBV6-1	TRBJ1-2	.	.	TGTGCCAGCAGTCGCGGCCCCAACCCCAACTATGGCTACACCTTC	CASSRGPNPNYGYTF
14	TRBV11-2	TRBJ2-7	.	.	TGTGCCAGCAGCTTAGAAGGCGGGGCCGTGGGGCAGTACTTC	CASSLEGGAVGQYF
14	TRBV5-1	TRBJ1-3	.	.	TGCGCCAGCAGCCCCGGGACACTTGGAAACACCATATATTTT	CASSPGTLGNTIYF
15	TRBV7-2	TRBJ2-7	.	TRBD2	TGTGCCAGCAGCCGACTAGCGGGAGCCTCCTACGAGCAGTACTTC	CASSRLAGASYEQYF
15	TRBV13	TRBJ2-2	few	TRBD2	TGTGCCAGCAGCTTAGGGCTAGCGGGCACCGGGGAGCTGTTTTTT	CASSLGLAGTGELFF
15	TRBV27	TRBJ2-2	.	.	TGTGCCAGCAGTTCAACGGGAGTGATTACCGGGGAGCTGTTTTTT	CASSSTGVITGELFF
17	TRBV5-1	TRBJ2-3	.	.	TGCGCCAGCAGCTTGGGGTTGGGCGGGACCCGCACAGATACGCAGTATTTT	CASSLGLGGTRTDTQYF
13	TRBV27	TRBJ1-2	.	TRBD1	TGTGCCAGCAGGGACAGGGGGGTCCGGGGCTACACCTTC	CASRDRGVRGYTF
16	TRBV5-1	TRBJ2-3	.	.	TGCGCCAGCAGCTTGGCCGACACCGGAAGCACAGATACGCAGTATTTT	CASSLADTGSTDTQYF
16	TRBV29-1	TRBJ2-1	.	TRBD1	TGCAGCGCCCGCGCGGGTCTGACAGGGGCACTTGGGGAGCAGTTCTTC	CSARAGLTGALGEQFF
13	TRBV7-3	TRBJ2-1	.	.	TGTGCCAGCAGCGGAGAATCTTACAATGAGCAGTTCTTC	CASSGESYNEQFF
21	TRBV4-1	TRBJ2-2	.	TRBD2	TGCGCCAGCAGCTTCCAGGGGGCCGGTTTACTAGCGGGGGCGAACACCGGGGAGCTGTTTTTT	CASSFQGAGLLAGANTGELFF
15	TRBV14	TRBJ2-1	.	TRBD2	TGTGCCAGCAAACCCCTAGCGGGAAGGGGAAATGAGCAGTTCTTC	CASKPLAGRGNEQFF
16	TRBV5-1	TRBJ2-7	.	TRBD2	TGCGCCAGCAGCTTGGGGACTAGCGGGAGTTGGGACGAGCAGTACTTC	CASSLGTSGSWDEQYF
15	TRBV7-8	TRBJ2-5	many	.	TGTGCCAGCAGCCGGGGGCGGGGGCCCGAAGAGACCCAGTACTTC	CASSRGRGPEETQYF
17	TRBV18	TRBJ2-5	.	TRBD2	TGTGCCAGCTCACCAGGCTTTAGCGGGAGGGTGAAAGAGACCCAGTACTTC	CASSPGFSGRVKETQYF
16	TRBV7-6	TRBJ1-1	.	.	TGTGCCAGCAGCCCCGGCACAGTCGCCCAAACCACTGAAGCTTTCTTT	CASSPGTVAQTTEAFF
15	TRBV6-6	TRBJ2-1	.	TRBD2	TGTGCCAGCAATATACTAGCGGGCTCAATGGATGAGCAGTTCTTC	CASNILAGSMDEQFF
13	TRBV7-2	TRBJ1-1	.	TRBD1	TGTGCCAGCAGCAGGAACAGGGGAACTGAAGCTTTCTTT	CASSRNRGTEAFF
13	TRBV7-2	TRBJ2-1	.	.	TGTGCCAGCAGCTCCCCGTTCAGAAGTGAGCAGTTCTTC	CASSSPFRSEQFF
15	TRBV7-3	TRBJ1-1	once	TRBD1	TGTGCCAGCAGCCCAAGACAGGGGACTATAGCTGAAGCTTTCTTT	CASSPRQGTIAEAFF
11	TRBV11-2	TRBJ2-7	.	.	TGTGCCAGCAGCTTAGGGCCCGAGCAGTACTTC	CASSLGPEQYF